This is a list of T cell receptor beta chains from one sample in a study of blood T cells in healthy people across ages. TCRdb passed the 5' RACE reads through MiXCR, listing each CDR3 protein once. The data hold about 1.5 million distinct CDR3 sequences, with roughly 45% observed a single time. The source material was blood. Source of these receptors: a woman between 18 and 30 years old in good health. The conserved cysteine and the conserved F or W are not part of the CDR3 here. D genes are given only for firm matches.

v_call	d_call	cdr3_aa
TRBV29-1	TRBD1	SVAGGGQPQH
TRBV2	.	ASKVLSGFAQY
TRBV2	.	ARSRVRGSTETQY
TRBV20-1	.	SARMGGCEQF
TRBV20-1	.	SASNNGNEQF
TRBV3-1	TRBD2	ASSRLTSGAGDTQY
TRBV11-2	.	ASSLIGGTEISYEQY
TRBV7-2	TRBD1	ASSLTRTGGNGGYT
TRBV7-2	TRBD1	ASSLTGTGGSYEQY
TRBV6-6	.	ASRRAISGDTQY
TRBV12-3/TRBV12-4	TRBD2	ASTWGGLFHETQY
TRBV20-1	TRBD1	SARPTGSSYNSPLH
TRBV6-5	.	ASSYSLQGIGGYT
TRBV2	TRBD2	ASRVAGGLYNEQF
TRBV9	.	ASSPRPGRNIQY